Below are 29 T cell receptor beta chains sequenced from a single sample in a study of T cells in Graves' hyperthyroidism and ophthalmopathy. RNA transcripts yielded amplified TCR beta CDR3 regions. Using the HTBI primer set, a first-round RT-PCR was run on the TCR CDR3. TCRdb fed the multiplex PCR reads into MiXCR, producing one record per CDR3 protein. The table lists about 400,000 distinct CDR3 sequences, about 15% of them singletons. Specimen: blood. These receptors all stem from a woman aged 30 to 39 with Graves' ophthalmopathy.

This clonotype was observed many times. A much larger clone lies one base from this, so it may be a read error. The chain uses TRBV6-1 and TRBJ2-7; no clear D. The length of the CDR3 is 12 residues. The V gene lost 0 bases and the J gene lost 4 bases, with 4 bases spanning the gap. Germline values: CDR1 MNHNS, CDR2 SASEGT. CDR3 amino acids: CASSEAPYEQYF. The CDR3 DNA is TGTGCCAGCAGTGAAGCGCCTTACGAGCAGTACTTC.

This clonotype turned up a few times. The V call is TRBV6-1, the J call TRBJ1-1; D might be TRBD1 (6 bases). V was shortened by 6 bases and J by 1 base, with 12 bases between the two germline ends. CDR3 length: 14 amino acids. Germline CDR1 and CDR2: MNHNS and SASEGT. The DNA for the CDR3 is TGTGCCAGCAGACTCGTACAGGGGAACACTGAAGCTTTCTTT. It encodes CASRLVQGNTEAFF.

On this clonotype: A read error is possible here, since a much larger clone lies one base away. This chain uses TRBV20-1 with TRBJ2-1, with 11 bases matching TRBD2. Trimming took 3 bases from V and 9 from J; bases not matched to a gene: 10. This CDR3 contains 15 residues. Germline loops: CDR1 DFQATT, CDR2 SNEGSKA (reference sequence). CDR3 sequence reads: CSASIPGLAGFEQFF. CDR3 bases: TGCAGTGCTAGTATCCCCGGACTAGCGGGTTTTGAGCAGTTCTTC.

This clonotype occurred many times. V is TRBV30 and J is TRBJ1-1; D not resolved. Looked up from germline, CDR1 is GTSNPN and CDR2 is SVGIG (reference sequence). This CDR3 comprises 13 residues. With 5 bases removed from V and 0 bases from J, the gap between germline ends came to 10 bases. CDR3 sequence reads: CAWGVSMNTEAFF. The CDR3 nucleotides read TGTGCCTGGGGGGTCTCTATGAACACTGAAGCTTTCTTT.

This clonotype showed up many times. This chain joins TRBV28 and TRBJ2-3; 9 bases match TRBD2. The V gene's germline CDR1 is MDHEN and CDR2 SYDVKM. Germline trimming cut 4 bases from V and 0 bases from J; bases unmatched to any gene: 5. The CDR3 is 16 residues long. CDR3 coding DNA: TGTGCCAGCAGTTCTCTAGCGGGGAGAAGCACAGATACGCAGTATTTT. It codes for CASSSLAGRSTDTQYF.

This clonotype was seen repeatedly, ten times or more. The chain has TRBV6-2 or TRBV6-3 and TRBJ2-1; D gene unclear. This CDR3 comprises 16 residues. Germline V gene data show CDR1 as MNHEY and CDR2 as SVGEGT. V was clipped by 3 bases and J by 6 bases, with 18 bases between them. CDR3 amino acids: CASSYSSAGPSNEQFF. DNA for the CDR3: TGTGCCAGCAGTTATTCTTCGGCAGGACCCTCCAATGAGCAGTTCTTC.

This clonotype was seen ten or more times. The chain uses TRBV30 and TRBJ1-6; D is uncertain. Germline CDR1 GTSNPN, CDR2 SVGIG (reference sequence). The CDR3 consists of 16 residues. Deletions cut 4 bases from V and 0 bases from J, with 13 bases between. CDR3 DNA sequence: TGTGCCTGGATATTAGAAAACCGCTCCTATAATTCACCCCTCCACTTT. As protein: CAWILENRSYNSPLHF.

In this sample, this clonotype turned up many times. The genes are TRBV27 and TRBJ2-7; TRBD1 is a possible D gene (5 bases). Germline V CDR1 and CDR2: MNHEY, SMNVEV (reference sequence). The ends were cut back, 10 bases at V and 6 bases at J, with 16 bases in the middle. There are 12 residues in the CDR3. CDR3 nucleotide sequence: TGTGCCACGAAGACAGCCCTCCGCGAGCAGTACTTC. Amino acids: CATKTALREQYF.

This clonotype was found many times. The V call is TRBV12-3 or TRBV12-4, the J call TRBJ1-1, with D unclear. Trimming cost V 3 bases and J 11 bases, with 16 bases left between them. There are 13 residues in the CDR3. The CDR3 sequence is CASSFAPPGGAFF. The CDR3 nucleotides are TGTGCCAGCAGTTTTGCACCTCCGGGCGGGGCTTTCTTT.

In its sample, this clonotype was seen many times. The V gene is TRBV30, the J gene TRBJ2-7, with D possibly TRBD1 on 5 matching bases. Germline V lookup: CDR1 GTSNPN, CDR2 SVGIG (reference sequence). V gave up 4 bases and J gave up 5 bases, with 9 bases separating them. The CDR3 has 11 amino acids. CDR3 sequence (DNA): TGTGCCTGGAAAAGGGGCCACGAGCAGTACTTC. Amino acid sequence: CAWKRGHEQYF.

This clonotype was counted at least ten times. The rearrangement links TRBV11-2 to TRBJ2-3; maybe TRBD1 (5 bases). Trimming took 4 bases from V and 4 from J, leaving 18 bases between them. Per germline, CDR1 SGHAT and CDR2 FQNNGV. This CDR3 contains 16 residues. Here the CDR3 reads CASSSPRGVSADTQYF. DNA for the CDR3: TGTGCCAGCAGCTCCCCAAGGGGCGTCTCGGCAGATACGCAGTATTTT.

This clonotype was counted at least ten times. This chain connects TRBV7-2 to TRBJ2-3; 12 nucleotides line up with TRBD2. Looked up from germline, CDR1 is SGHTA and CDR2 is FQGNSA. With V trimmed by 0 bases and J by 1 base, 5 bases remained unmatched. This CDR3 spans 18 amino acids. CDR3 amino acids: CASSLAASGGAGTDTQYF. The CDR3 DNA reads TGTGCCAGCAGCTTAGCGGCTAGCGGGGGGGCGGGCACAGATACGCAGTATTTT.

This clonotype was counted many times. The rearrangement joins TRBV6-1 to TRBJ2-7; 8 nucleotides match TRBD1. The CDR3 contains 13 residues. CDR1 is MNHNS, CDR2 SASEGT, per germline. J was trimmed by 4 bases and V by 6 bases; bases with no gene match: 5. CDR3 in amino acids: CASSRDRRYEQYF. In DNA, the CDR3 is TGTGCCAGCAGCCGGGACAGGAGGTACGAGCAGTACTTC.

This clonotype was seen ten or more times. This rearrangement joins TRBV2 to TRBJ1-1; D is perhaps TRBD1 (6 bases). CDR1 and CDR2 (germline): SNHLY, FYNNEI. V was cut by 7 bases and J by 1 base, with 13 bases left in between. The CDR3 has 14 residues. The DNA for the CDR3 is TGTGCCAGCACTCAGGGCAGGGGGAACACTGAAGCTTTCTTT. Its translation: CASTQGRGNTEAFF. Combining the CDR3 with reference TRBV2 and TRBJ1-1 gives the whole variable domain EPEVTQTPSHQVTQMGQEVILRCVPISNHLYFYWYRQILGQKVEFLVSFYNNEISEKSEIFDDQFSVERPDGSNFTLKIRSTKLEDSAMYFCASTQGRGNTEAFFGQGTRLTVV.

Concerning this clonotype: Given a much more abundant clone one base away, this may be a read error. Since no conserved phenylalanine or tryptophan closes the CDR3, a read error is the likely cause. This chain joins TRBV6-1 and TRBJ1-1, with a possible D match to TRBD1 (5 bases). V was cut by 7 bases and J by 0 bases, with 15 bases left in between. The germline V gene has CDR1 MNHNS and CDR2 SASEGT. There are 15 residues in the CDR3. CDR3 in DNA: TGTGCCAGCAATAAGCAGGGTGTGATGAACACTGAAGCTTTCTCT. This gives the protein CASNKQGVMNTEAFS.

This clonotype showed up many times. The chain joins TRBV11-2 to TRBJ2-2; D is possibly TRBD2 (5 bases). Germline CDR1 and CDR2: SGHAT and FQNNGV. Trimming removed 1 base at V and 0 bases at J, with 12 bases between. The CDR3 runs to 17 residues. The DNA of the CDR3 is TGTGCCAGCAGCTTAGTAGGCAGAGGGACGAACACCGGGGAGCTGTTTTTT. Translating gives CASSLVGRGTNTGELFF.

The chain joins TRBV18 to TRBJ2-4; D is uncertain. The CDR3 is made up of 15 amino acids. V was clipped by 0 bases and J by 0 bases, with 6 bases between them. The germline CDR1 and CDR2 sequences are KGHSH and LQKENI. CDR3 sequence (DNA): TGTGCCAGCTCACCACCTTCGTTAGCCAAAAACATTCAGTACTTC. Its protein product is CASSPPSLAKNIQYF.

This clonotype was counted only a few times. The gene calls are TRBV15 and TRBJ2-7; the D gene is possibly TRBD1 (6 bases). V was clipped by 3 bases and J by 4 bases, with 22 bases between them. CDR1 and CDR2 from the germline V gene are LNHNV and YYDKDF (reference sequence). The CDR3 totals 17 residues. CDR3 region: CATSSRLGDGQIYEQYF. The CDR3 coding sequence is TGTGCCACCAGCAGCCGCCTAGGGGACGGACAGATTTACGAGCAGTACTTC.

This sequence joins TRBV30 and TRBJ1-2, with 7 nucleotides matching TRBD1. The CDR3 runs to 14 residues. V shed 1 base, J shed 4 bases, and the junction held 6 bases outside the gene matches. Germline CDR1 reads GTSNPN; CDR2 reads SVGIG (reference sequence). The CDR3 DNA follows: TGTGCCTGGAGTGGCCGGGACAGACGCTATGGCTACACCTTC. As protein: CAWSGRDRRYGYTF.

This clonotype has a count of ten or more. DNA of the CDR3: TGTGCCAGCAGCCAAGATCGGTTGGGCTGGACTGAAGCTTTCTTT. Encoded protein: CASSQDRLGWTEAFF. The chain employs TRBV3-1 and TRBJ1-1; the D is unclear. The germline CDR1 and CDR2 sequences are LGHDT and YNNKEL (reference sequence). Trimming shortened V by 0 bases and J by 5 bases, and 13 bases separated the two germline ends. This CDR3 is 15 amino acids long.

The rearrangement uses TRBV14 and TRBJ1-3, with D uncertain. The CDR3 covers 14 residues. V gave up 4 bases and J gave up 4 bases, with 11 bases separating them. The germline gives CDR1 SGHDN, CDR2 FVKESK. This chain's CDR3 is CASSLRTEGNTIYF. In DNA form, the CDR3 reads TGTGCCAGCAGCCTCCGGACGGAGGGAAACACCATATATTTT.

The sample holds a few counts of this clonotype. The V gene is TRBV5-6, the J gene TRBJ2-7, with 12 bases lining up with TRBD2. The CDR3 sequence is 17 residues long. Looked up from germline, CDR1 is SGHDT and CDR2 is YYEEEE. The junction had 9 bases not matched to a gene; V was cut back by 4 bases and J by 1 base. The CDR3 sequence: CASSGTRLAGVSYEQYF. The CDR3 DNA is TGTGCCAGCAGCGGAACCCGACTAGCGGGGGTTTCCTACGAGCAGTACTTC.

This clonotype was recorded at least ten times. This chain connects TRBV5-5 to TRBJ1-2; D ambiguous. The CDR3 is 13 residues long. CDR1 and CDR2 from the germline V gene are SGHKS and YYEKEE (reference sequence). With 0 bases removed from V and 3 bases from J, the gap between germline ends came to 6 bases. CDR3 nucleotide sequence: TGTGCCAGCAGCTTGGCGGACTACTATGGCTACACCTTC. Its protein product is CASSLADYYGYTF.

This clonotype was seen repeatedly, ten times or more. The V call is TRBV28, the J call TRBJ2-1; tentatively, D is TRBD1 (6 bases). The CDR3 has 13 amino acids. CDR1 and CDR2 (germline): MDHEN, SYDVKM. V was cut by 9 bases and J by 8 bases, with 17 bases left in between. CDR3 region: CASWTAPMYEQFF. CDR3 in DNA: TGTGCCAGTTGGACAGCCCCAATGTATGAGCAGTTCTTC.

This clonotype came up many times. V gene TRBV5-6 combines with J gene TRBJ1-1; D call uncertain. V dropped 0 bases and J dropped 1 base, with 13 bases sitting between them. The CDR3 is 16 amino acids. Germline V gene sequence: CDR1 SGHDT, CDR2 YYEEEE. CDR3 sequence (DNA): TGTGCCAGCAGCTTGGCCTTGGTACGGCAGAACACTGAAGCTTTCTTT. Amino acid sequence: CASSLALVRQNTEAFF.

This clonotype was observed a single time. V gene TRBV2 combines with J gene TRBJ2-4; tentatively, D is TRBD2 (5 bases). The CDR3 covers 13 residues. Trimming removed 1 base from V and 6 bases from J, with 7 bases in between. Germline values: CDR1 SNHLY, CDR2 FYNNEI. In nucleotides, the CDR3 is TGTGCCAGCAGTGAAGGGGGAGTAAACATTCAGTACTTC. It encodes CASSEGGVNIQYF.

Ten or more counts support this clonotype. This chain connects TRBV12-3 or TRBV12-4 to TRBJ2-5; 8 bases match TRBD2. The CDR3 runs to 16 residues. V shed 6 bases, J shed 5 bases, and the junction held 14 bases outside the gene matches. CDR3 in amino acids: CASSKSPRGGAETQYF. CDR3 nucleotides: TGTGCCAGCAGCAAATCCCCTCGGGGGGGGGCCGAGACCCAGTACTTC.

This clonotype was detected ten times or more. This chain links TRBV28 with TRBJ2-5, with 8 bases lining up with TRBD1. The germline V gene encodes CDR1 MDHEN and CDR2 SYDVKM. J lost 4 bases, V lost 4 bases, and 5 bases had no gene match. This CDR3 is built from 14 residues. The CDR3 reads CASSSTGEGETQYF. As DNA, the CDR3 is TGTGCCAGCAGTTCGACAGGGGAAGGAGAGACCCAGTACTTC.

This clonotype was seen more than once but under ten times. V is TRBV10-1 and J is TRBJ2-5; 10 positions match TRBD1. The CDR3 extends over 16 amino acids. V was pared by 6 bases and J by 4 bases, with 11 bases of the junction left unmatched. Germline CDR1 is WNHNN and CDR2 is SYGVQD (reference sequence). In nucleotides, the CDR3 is TGCGCCAGCAGCCCGGGGCCGGGACAGGGGAGAGAGACCCAGTACTTC. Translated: CASSPGPGQGRETQYF.